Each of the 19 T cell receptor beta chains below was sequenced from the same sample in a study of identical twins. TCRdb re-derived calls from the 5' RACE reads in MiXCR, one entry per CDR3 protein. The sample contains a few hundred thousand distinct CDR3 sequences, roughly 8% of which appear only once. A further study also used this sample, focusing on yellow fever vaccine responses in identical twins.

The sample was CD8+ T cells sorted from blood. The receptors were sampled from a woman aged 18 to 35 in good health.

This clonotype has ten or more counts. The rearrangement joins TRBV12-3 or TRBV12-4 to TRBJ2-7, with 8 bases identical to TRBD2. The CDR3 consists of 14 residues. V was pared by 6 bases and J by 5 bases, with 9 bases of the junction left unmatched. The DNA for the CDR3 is TGTGCCAGCAGCCGCGCGGGGGGCTTTGACGAGCAGTACTTC. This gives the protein CASSRAGGFDEQYF.

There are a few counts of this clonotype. The CDR3: CASSLGSPTYEQYF. CDR3 coding DNA: TGTGCCAGCAGCTTGGGTAGCCCCACCTACGAGCAGTACTTC. The chain links TRBV5-6 to TRBJ2-7; D remains ambiguous. The germline V gene encodes CDR1 SGHDT and CDR2 YYEEEE. The CDR3 loop spans 14 amino acids. V was trimmed by 0 bases and J by 2 bases, leaving 9 bases between them.

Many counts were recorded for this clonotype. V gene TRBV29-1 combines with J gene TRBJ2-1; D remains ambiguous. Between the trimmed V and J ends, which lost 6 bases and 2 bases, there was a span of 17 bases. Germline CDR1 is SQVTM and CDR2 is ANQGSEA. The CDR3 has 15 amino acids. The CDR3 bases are TGCAGCGTGCTGCTTGGGCTGACAACCTACAATGAGCAGTTCTTC. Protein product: CSVLLGLTTYNEQFF.

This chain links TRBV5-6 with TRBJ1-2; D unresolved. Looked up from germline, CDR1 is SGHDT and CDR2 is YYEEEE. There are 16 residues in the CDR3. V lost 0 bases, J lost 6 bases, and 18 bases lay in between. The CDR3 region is CASSLAGIIRQDGYTF. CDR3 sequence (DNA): TGTGCCAGCAGCTTGGCCGGGATAATCAGGCAGGATGGCTACACCTTC.

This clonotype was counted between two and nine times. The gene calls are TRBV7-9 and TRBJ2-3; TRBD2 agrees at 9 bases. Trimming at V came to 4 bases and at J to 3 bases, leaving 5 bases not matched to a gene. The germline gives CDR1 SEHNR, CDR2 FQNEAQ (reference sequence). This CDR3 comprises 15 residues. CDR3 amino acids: CASSYLAGVTDTQYF. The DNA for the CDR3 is TGTGCCAGCAGCTATTTAGCGGGAGTGACAGATACGCAGTATTTT.

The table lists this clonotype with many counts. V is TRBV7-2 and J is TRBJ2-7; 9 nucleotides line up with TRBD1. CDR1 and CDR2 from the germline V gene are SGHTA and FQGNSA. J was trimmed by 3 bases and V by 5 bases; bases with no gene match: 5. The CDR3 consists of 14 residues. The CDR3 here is CASSTPGQGYEQYF. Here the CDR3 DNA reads TGTGCCAGCAGCACCCCGGGACAGGGCTACGAGCAGTACTTC.

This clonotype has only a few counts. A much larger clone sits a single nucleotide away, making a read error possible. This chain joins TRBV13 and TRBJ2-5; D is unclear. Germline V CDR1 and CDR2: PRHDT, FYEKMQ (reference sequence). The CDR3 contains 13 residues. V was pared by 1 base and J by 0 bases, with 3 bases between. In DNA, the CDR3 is TGTGCCAGCAGCTTAGAAGACCAAGAGACCCAGTACTTC. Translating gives CASSLEDQETQYF.

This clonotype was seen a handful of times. The CDR3 nucleotides are TGCGCCAGCAGCCAAGGGATCGGTGCGAGCGGAGGGGGTTACGAGCAGTACTTC. Translating gives CASSQGIGASGGGYEQYF. This chain joins TRBV4-3 and TRBJ2-7; D is possibly TRBD1 or TRBD2 (6 bases each). Trimming removed 1 base from V and 4 bases from J, with 23 bases in between. Germline V gene sequence: CDR1 LGHNA, CDR2 YSLEER. The CDR3 length is 18 residues.

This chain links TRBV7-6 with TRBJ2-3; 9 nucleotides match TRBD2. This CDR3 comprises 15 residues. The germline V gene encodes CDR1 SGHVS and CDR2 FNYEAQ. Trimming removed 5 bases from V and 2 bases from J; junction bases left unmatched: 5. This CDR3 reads CASSPRTSATDTQYF. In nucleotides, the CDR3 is TGTGCCAGCAGCCCTAGGACTAGCGCCACAGATACGCAGTATTTT. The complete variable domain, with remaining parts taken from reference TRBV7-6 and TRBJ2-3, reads GAGVSQSPRYKVTKRGQDVALRCDPISGHVSLYWYRQALGQGPEFLTYFNYEAQQDKSGLPNDRFSAERPEGSISTLTIQRTEQRDSAMYRCASSPRTSATDTQYFGPGTRLTVL.

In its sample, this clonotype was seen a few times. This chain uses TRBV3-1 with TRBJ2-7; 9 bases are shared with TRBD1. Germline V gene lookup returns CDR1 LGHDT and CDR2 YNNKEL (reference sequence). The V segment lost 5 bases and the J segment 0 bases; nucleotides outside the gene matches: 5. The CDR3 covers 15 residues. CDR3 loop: CASSWDRASSYEQYF. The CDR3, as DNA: TGTGCCAGCAGCTGGGACAGGGCGAGCTCCTACGAGCAGTACTTC.

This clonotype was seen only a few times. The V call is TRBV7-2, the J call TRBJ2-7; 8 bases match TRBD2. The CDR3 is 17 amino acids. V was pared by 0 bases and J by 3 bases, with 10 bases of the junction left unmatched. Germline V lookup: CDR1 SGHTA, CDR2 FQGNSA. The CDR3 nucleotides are TGTGCCAGCAGCTTAGCGGGAGGAGTAGCGGGATACTACGAGCAGTACTTC. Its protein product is CASSLAGGVAGYYEQYF.

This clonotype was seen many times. CDR3 loop: CASSLTINEQFF. DNA of the CDR3: TGTGCCAGCAGCTTGACGATCAATGAGCAGTTCTTC. The chain has TRBV5-6 and TRBJ2-1; D remains ambiguous. Germline CDR1 reads SGHDT; CDR2 reads YYEEEE. Trimming stripped 1 base from V and 6 bases from J, with 5 bases between. The CDR3 is 12 amino acids.

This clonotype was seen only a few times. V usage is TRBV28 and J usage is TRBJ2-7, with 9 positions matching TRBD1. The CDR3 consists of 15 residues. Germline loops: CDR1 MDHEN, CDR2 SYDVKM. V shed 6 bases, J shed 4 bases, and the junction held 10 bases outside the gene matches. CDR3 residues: CASSPGQGFRYEQYF. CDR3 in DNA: TGTGCCAGCAGCCCGGGACAGGGTTTTCGATACGAGCAGTACTTC.

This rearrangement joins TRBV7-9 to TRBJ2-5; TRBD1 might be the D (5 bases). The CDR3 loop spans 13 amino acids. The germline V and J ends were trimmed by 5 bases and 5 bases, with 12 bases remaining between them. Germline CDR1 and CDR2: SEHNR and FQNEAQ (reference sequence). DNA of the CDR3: TGTGCCAGCAGCCCCCCAGGGTCGGAGACCCAGTACTTC. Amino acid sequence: CASSPPGSETQYF.

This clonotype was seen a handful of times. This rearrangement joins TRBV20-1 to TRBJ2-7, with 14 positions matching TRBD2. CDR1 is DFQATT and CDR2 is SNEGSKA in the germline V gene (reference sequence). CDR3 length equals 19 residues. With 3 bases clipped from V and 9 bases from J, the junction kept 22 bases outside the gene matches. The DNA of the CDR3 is TGCAGTGCTAGGGGGCCCGGGACTAGCGGGAGCCATCGCCCAAACGCGCAGTACTTC. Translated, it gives CSARGPGTSGSHRPNAQYF.

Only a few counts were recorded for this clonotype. CDR3 DNA: TGCAGCGTTGTGGGACGGGGGATGAACACTGAAGCTTTCTTT. Translating gives CSVVGRGMNTEAFF. The chain carries TRBV29-1 and TRBJ1-1; tentative D call: TRBD1 (5 bases). This CDR3 has 14 residues. Germline lookup yields CDR1 SQVTM and CDR2 ANQGSEA. V shed 4 bases and J shed 0 bases, with 12 bases lying between them.

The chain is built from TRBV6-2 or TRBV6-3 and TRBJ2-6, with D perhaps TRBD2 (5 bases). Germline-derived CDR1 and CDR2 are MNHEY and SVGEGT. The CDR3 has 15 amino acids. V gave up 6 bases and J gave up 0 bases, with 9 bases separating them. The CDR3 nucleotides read TGTGCCAGCAGGGACCTAGCCTCTGGGGCCAACGTCCTGACTTTC. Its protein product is CASRDLASGANVLTF.

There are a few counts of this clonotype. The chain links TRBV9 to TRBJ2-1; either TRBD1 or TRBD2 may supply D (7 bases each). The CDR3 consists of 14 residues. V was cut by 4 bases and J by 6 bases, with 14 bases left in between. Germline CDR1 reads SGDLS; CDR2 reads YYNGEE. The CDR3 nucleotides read TGTGCCAGCAGCCCAGGGGGGGGGGTCAATGAGCAGTTCTTC. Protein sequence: CASSPGGGVNEQFF.

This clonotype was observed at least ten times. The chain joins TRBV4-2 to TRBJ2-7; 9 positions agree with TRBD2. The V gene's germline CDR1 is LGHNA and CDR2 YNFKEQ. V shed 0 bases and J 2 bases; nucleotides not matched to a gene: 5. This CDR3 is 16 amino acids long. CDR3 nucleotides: TGTGCCAGCAGCCAAGATCCGGGACTAGCAACCTACGAGCAGTACTTC. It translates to CASSQDPGLATYEQYF.